The 20 T cell receptor beta chains in this list originate from one sample, sequenced in a study of cytomegalovirus exposure and HLA in healthy donors. 13 Jbeta primers and 60 Vbeta primers were used for the PCR. TCRdb's copy holds only in-frame clones and misses some; the assay was immunoSEQ multiplex PCR. This listing includes some 150,000 clones. Sequences were obtained from PBMCs. Receptors originate from a young woman in good health and CMV-seropositive.

V and J are TRBV11-3 and TRBJ2-3; D is ambiguous. The germline gives CDR1 SGHNT, CDR2 YENEEA. Trimming removed 8 bases from V and 1 base from J, with 7 bases in between. The CDR3 consists of 12 residues. CDR3 region: CASRGGTDTQYF. CDR3 in DNA: TGTGCCAGCCGAGGTGGCACAGATACGCAGTATTTT.

This chain links TRBV6-4 with TRBJ2-3; perhaps TRBD2 as D (5 bases). The CDR3 totals 17 residues. Germline loops: CDR1 MRHNA, CDR2 SNTAGT. The V gene lost 2 bases and the J gene lost 0 bases, with 15 bases spanning the gap. CDR3 in amino acids: CASSDGGERTSTDTQYF. For the CDR3, the DNA is TGTGCCAGCAGTGACGGTGGCGAGCGGACTAGCACAGATACGCAGTATTTT.

The CDR3 DNA reads TGTGCCAGCAGCTTGAGGACAGACTATGGCTACACCTTC. Translation: CASSLRTDYGYTF. The chain employs TRBV11-3 and TRBJ1-2, with D possibly matching TRBD1 (6 bases). The CDR3 is made up of 13 amino acids. Germline assignment: CDR1 SGHNT and CDR2 YENEEA. V dropped 3 bases and J dropped 3 bases, with 8 bases sitting between them.

The CDR3, as DNA: TGCGCCAGCAGCTTGAGAGGGAACACTGAAGCTTTCTTT. Its translation: CASSLRGNTEAFF. The rearrangement joins TRBV5-1 to TRBJ1-1; D gene ambiguous. Germline values: CDR1 SGHRS, CDR2 YFSETQ. Trimming stripped 1 base from V and 1 base from J, with 5 bases between. The CDR3 length is 13 residues.

The V and J genes are TRBV7-2 and TRBJ1-1; D is undetermined. This CDR3 contains 13 residues. The germline V and J ends were trimmed by 4 bases and 2 bases, with 8 bases remaining between them. Germline V gives CDR1 SGHTA, CDR2 FQGNSA. CDR3 DNA sequence: TGTGCCAGCAGCTCGAGTTCCAACACTGAAGCTTTCTTT. This codes for CASSSSSNTEAFF.

The chain employs TRBV18 and TRBJ2-3, with TRBD2 identical over 9 bases. Germline CDR1 reads KGHSH; CDR2 reads LQKENI. J gave up 2 bases and V 1 base, and 4 bases lay outside the gene matches. The CDR3 runs 16 residues. This CDR3 reads CASSPHLAGYTDTQYF. CDR3 DNA: TGTGCCAGCTCACCACATCTAGCGGGGTACACAGATACGCAGTATTTT.

V and J are TRBV4-3 and TRBJ2-1; D ambiguous. The V and J ends lost 0 bases and 0 bases respectively, with 12 bases between them. Germline CDR1 and CDR2: LGHNA and YSLEER. The CDR3 totals 17 residues. CDR3 region: CASSQDRGWSSYNEQFF. The CDR3 DNA reads TGCGCCAGCAGCCAAGACCGAGGCTGGAGCTCCTACAATGAGCAGTTCTTC.

The chain uses TRBV29-1 and TRBJ2-7, with D possibly TRBD1 on 5 matching bases. The germline gives CDR1 SQVTM, CDR2 ANQGSEA. This CDR3 contains 14 residues. V was cut by 6 bases and J by 5 bases, with 20 bases left in between. The CDR3, as DNA: TGCAGCGTATTTCCCAGGGATCCGCCCAACGAGCAGTACTTC. Encoded protein: CSVFPRDPPNEQYF.

The chain couples TRBV6-5 to TRBJ2-3; 7 bases fit TRBD2. This CDR3 spans 14 amino acids. The junction had 6 bases not matched to a gene; V was cut back by 7 bases and J by 2 bases. Per germline, CDR1 MNHEY and CDR2 SVGAGI. The CDR3 bases are TGTGCCAGCAAACACGGGAGGCTCACAGATACGCAGTATTTT. This gives the protein CASKHGRLTDTQYF.

This rearrangement joins TRBV5-1 to TRBJ2-5, with TRBD1 identical over 7 bases. This CDR3 region has 14 residues. The V gene end was trimmed by 0 bases and the J gene end by 4 bases; junction bases not matched to a gene: 3. The germline CDR1 and CDR2 sequences are SGHRS and YFSETQ. In DNA form, the CDR3 reads TGCGCCAGCAGCTTGGCCACAGGGGTAGAGACCCAGTACTTC. Translating gives CASSLATGVETQYF.

This sequence joins TRBV5-5 and TRBJ1-1; D possibly corresponds to TRBD1 (5 bases). Germline CDR1 SGHKS, CDR2 YYEKEE (reference sequence). V was shortened by 4 bases and J by 0 bases, with 10 bases between the two germline ends. This CDR3 has 14 residues. The CDR3 sequence: CASSDGGMNTEAFF. CDR3 DNA: TGTGCCAGCAGCGATGGGGGGATGAACACTGAAGCTTTCTTT.

The chain combines TRBV6-5 with TRBJ1-1; 7 nucleotides agree with TRBD1. CDR1 MNHEY and CDR2 SVGAGI come from the germline V gene. The CDR3 spans 12 residues. Trimming cost V 5 bases and J 4 bases; bases outside gene matches: 1. CDR3 loop: CASSNRGTEAFF. CDR3 coding DNA: TGTGCCAGCAGTAACAGGGGCACTGAAGCTTTCTTT.

This chain connects TRBV6-1 to TRBJ1-3, with D uncertain. Trimming stripped 1 base from V and 3 bases from J, with 16 bases between. CDR1 and CDR2 from the germline V gene are MNHNS and SASEGT. CDR3 length: 17 residues. The CDR3 sequence is CASSEGGRLMSGNTIYF. The CDR3 DNA follows: TGTGCCAGCAGTGAAGGCGGAAGGTTGATGAGTGGAAACACCATATATTTT.

The chain couples TRBV5-1 to TRBJ1-6, with 8 bases lining up with TRBD1. V dropped 4 bases and J dropped 7; count of bases not matched to a gene: 10. The germline gives CDR1 SGHRS, CDR2 YFSETQ. The CDR3 is made up of 16 amino acids. CDR3 bases: TGCGCCAGCAGCCTGGATGGACAGGGCCTGAATTCACCCCTCCACTTT. This sequence encodes CASSLDGQGLNSPLHF.

The J gene is TRBJ1-2, the V gene TRBV18; a weak D match, TRBD1 (5 bases). The CDR3 is 13 amino acids. V lost 3 bases and J 2 bases, leaving 7 bases between the germline ends. Germline V lookup: CDR1 KGHSH, CDR2 LQKENI. CDR3 nucleotides: TGTGCCAGCTCACCGACAGAAAACTATGGCTACACCTTC. Protein product: CASSPTENYGYTF.

The rearrangement uses TRBV5-1 and TRBJ2-7, with 9 bases matching TRBD1. CDR1 is SGHRS, CDR2 YFSETQ, per germline. The CDR3 spans 16 residues. V gave up 7 bases and J gave up 2 bases; unmatched junction bases: 13. The CDR3 is CASCLTGTGFTYEQYF. CDR3 sequence (DNA): TGCGCCAGCTGCCTTACCGGGACAGGGTTTACCTACGAGCAGTACTTC.

V gene TRBV19 combines with J gene TRBJ1-5; possible D gene TRBD1, 6 bases. The CDR3 contains 16 residues. With 4 bases removed from V and 2 bases from J, the gap between germline ends came to 15 bases. Germline V gives CDR1 LNHDA, CDR2 SQIVND (reference sequence). The CDR3 loop is CASSTNSYRGNQPQHF. The CDR3 DNA reads as TGTGCCAGTAGTACAAATAGTTACAGGGGCAATCAGCCCCAGCATTTT.

The rearrangement links TRBV5-1 to TRBJ1-1; TRBD1 aligns across 8 bases. V trimming: 5 bases; J trimming: 0 bases; junction bases outside the gene matches: 9. This CDR3 has 16 amino acids. Germline V gene lookup returns CDR1 SGHRS and CDR2 YFSETQ. The CDR3 reads CASRLRTGIMNTEAFF. In DNA, the CDR3 is TGCGCCAGCAGACTACGGACAGGGATCATGAACACTGAAGCTTTCTTT.

The V gene is TRBV5-1, the J gene TRBJ1-1; 8 positions agree with TRBD1. Germline V gene lookup returns CDR1 SGHRS and CDR2 YFSETQ. The CDR3 has 13 residues. Trimming removed 5 bases from V and 3 bases from J; junction bases left unmatched: 3. CDR3 in amino acids: CASSVQGDTEAFF. The CDR3 nucleotides read TGCGCCAGCAGTGTACAGGGGGACACTGAAGCTTTCTTT.

The chain recombines TRBV11-3 with TRBJ2-1; TRBD2 might be the D (5 bases). Trimming took 5 bases from V and 3 from J, leaving 8 bases between them. The CDR3 runs to 13 residues. CDR1 and CDR2 (germline): SGHNT, YENEEA. This CDR3 is CASSRGLYNEQFF. The CDR3, as DNA: TGTGCCAGCAGCCGAGGGCTCTACAATGAGCAGTTCTTC.